This T cell receptor (beta chain) was identified during a study of blood T cell repertoires in COVID-19. In the study overall: Some COVID-19 samples were acute and others convalescent; all came from the United States, Italy and Spain. T cells, B-cell-depleted T cells, or PBMCs provided the cDNA or gDNA that served as material.

Sequencing was performed with immunoSEQ multiplex PCR; in TCRdb, only in-frame clones are kept and a portion is missing. Counted here are approximately 360,000 clones, 80% to 85% occurring once; the ten biggest clones make up less than 6%. From germline, CDR1 is SGHRS and CDR2 YFSETQ. CDR3 length: 14 amino acids. J lost 6 bases, V lost 1 base, and 7 bases had no gene match. Sequenced: PBMCs or T cells enriched from blood (not recorded which). This chain joins TRBV5-1 and TRBJ2-7; 7 nucleotides line up with TRBD2. The receptor was derived from a woman aged 50 to 60 who had recovered from COVID-19. The CDR3 here is CASSLLGLGLEQYF. In DNA form, the CDR3 reads TGCGCCAGCAGCTTGCTCGGACTAGGACTCGAGCAGTACTTC.